The 8 T cell receptor beta chains below all came from one sample that was sequenced in a study of vaccination effects on CD4 cells after COVID-19 (dated by TCRdb to between 2022 and 2023). The ViraFEST assay stimulated PBMC with viral peptide pools and then used TCR sequencing to identify antigen-specific CD4+ T cell clonotypes by expansion. After about 9 days of culture, CD4+ T cells were isolated with the EasySep CD4+ T cell isolation kit. PCR-confirmed SARS-CoV-2 infection had occurred in convalescent patients between March and December 2020, before the Alpha, Beta and Delta variants emerged in the United States. The library was made by the immunoSEQ multiplex PCR assay. TCRdb re-hosts the immuneACCESS table, in-frame sequences only. Its copies lack some clones; in the studies checked, an unresolved V gene accounts for under half of them, and the cause for the rest is not known. The sample has about 45,000 clones on record, around 75% of them singletons. The ten most abundant clones make up around 28% of the sample.

No cognate antigen is known for these TCRs. Sample: CD4+ T cells from PBMCs cultured with a peptide pool, taken before COVID-19 vaccination. The receptors originated from a human donor who had a prior SARS-CoV-2 infection.

V gene TRBV6-5 combines with J gene TRBJ2-7; D gene unclear. The CDR3 runs to 14 residues. Trimming removed 2 bases from V and 3 bases from J, with 11 bases in between. Germline assignment: CDR1 MNHEY and CDR2 SVGAGI. The CDR3 DNA reads as TGTGCCAGCAGTTACGTCTCGCTAGTCTACGAGCAGTACTTC. This codes for CASSYVSLVYEQYF.

The chain is built from TRBV5-1 and TRBJ2-1; 8 bases match TRBD1. CDR3 size: 15 residues. Per the germline V gene, CDR1 is SGHRS and CDR2 is YFSETQ. Germline trimming cut 3 bases from V and 6 bases from J; bases unmatched to any gene: 8. The chain's CDR3 is CASSSGTGSGNEQFF. Here the CDR3 DNA reads TGCGCCAGCAGCTCCGGGACAGGTTCCGGCAATGAGCAGTTCTTC.

The rearrangement uses TRBV30 and TRBJ1-2; 7 bases fit TRBD1. In germline, CDR1 is GTSNPN, CDR2 SVGIG (reference sequence). Unmatched junction bases numbered 14, after V lost 4 bases and J lost 6 bases. This CDR3 is built from 15 residues. Written as DNA, the CDR3 is TGTGCCTGGAACGAAGGGGGCGCGAGTAATCATGGCTACACCTTC. This translates into CAWNEGGASNHGYTF.

V gene TRBV29-1 combines with J gene TRBJ2-7, with 7 nucleotides matching TRBD2. J lost 4 bases, V lost 4 bases, and 7 bases had no gene match. CDR3 length: 13 residues. CDR1 and CDR2 (germline): SQVTM, ANQGSEA. CDR3: CSVAGGEGYEQYF. The CDR3 nucleotides are TGCAGCGTTGCTGGAGGGGAGGGGTACGAGCAGTACTTC.

The gene calls are TRBV4-3 and TRBJ2-7; 7 bases are shared with TRBD2. Trimming removed 0 bases from V and 2 bases from J; junction bases left unmatched: 7. From germline, CDR1 is LGHNA and CDR2 YSLEER. The CDR3 consists of 16 residues. The CDR3 DNA reads as TGCGCCAGCAGCCAAGAGGTGGTGGGAGGGACCTACGAGCAGTACTTC. It is translated as CASSQEVVGGTYEQYF.

The V gene is TRBV7-2, the J gene TRBJ2-5; D not resolved. The ends were cut back, 1 base at V and 2 bases at J, with 8 bases in the middle. Germline CDR1 and CDR2: SGHTA and FQGNSA. The CDR3 length is 14 residues. CDR3 DNA: TGTGCCAGCAGCTTAGTAGTCAGTCAAGAGACCCAGTACTTC. It encodes CASSLVVSQETQYF.

This clone was counted only a few times. The CDR3 DNA sequence: TGCGCCAGCAGGGGGACCGATGCGGGTGAGAACACTGAAGCTTTCTTT. It is translated as CASRGTDAGENTEAFF. J is TRBJ1-1 and V is TRBV5-1; the D gene is possibly TRBD1 (5 bases). Trimming took off 5 bases at V and 1 base at J, with 18 bases between the two ends. This CDR3 region has 16 residues. Germline lookup yields CDR1 SGHRS and CDR2 YFSETQ.

In this sample, this clone turned up a few times. The chain uses TRBV6-5 and TRBJ1-6, with 11 positions matching TRBD1. V gave up 6 bases and J gave up 10 bases; unmatched junction bases: 5. The germline gives CDR1 MNHEY, CDR2 SVGAGI. The CDR3 covers 14 residues. In DNA form, the CDR3 reads TGTGCCAGCAGCAGGGGACAGGGGGAGTCACCCCTCCACTTT. Protein product: CASSRGQGESPLHF.